This is a list of T cell receptor beta chains from one sample in a study of molecular identifiers for immune sequencing clone quantification. TCRdb reprocessed the PCR reads with MiXCR, giving one entry per CDR3 protein. The sample lists around 460,000 distinct CDR3 sequences, 20% to 25% seen once, with under 0.85% in the top ten. Sample: naive CD8+ T cells from blood, with Jurkat cell RNA spiked in. These receptors all stem from a human donor in good health. Some libraries in this study had Jurkat cell RNA spiked in. CDR3s include the opening cysteine and the closing phenylalanine or tryptophan. D genes are given only for firm matches. Expanded clones get a size class; other rows say once, few or many, or leave the size out.

D,V,J,size,DNA,CDR3
-,TRBV3-1,TRBJ2-7,many,TGTGCCAGCAGCCAAGTGGGGAGCCGGTCCTACGAGCAGTACTTC,CASSQVGSRSYEQYF
-,TRBV10-1,TRBJ1-1,-,TGCGCCAGCAGTGGATCAGGCGGTATGGCTGAAGCTTTCTTT,CASSGSGGMAEAFF
-,TRBV25-1,TRBJ2-1,few,TGTGCCAGCAGGGGGCACCTAAAAATCTACAATGAGCAGTTCTTC,CASRGHLKIYNEQFF
-,TRBV14,TRBJ1-2,-,TGTGCCAGCAGCCAAGATCGGGCCTATGGCTACACCTTC,CASSQDRAYGYTF
-,TRBV9,TRBJ1-1,many,TGTGCCAGCAGCGTAGATACATTCCCCGGGGAAGCTTTCTTT,CASSVDTFPGEAFF
TRBD1,TRBV18,TRBJ1-4,many,TGTGCCAGCTCACGTCGGGACAGCCATGAAAAACTGTTTTTT,CASSRRDSHEKLFF
-,TRBV12-3/TRBV12-4,TRBJ1-5,many,TGTGCCAGCAGTCCGGGGGATAGCAATCAGCCCCAGCATTTT,CASSPGDSNQPQHF
TRBD1,TRBV28,TRBJ2-7,-,TGTGCCAGCGTCCCCCGAGACAGGGGGACCGAGCAGTACTTC,CASVPRDRGTEQYF
-,TRBV5-5,TRBJ2-7,many,TGTGCCAGCAGCTCCCCCCTCCGGGGATACGAGCAGTACTTC,CASSSPLRGYEQYF
TRBD1,TRBV6-5,TRBJ2-2,-,TGTGCCAGCAGTTACGGGGACAGGGGGCACGCGAACACCGGGGAGCTGTTTTTT,CASSYGDRGHANTGELFF
-,TRBV7-9,TRBJ2-3,many,TGTGCCAGCAGCCCCTTTCCAGATACGCAGTATTTT,CASSPFPDTQYF
TRBD1,TRBV7-9,TRBJ2-3,many,TGTGCCAGCAGCTCCATAGAGGGGGCGTTTCGAGATACGCAGTATTTT,CASSSIEGAFRDTQYF
TRBD2,TRBV6-5,TRBJ2-5,many,TGTGCCAGCACCCCGGGACTAGGGAGGGAGACCCAGTACTTC,CASTPGLGRETQYF
-,TRBV28,TRBJ2-3,-,TGTGCCAGCATCTTACAGGGATCTTCCACAGATACGCAGTATTTT,CASILQGSSTDTQYF
-,TRBV6-6,TRBJ1-4,few,TGTGCCAGCCTGCTTTACAGGGAGGAAAAACTGTTTTTT,CASLLYREEKLFF
-,TRBV19,TRBJ1-5,few,TGTGCCAGTAGTATAAGATACAATCAGCCCCAGCATTTT,CASSIRYNQPQHF
TRBD1,TRBV7-2,TRBJ2-7,-,TGTGCCAGCAGCTCTACAGGGGGTTCGGGGGAGCAGTACTTC,CASSSTGGSGEQYF
-,TRBV6-6,TRBJ2-5,many,TGTGCCAGCAGTCACGCGGACACCCAAGAGACCCAGTACTTC,CASSHADTQETQYF
TRBD1,TRBV2,TRBJ2-7,-,TGTGCCAGCAGTTCCCACGGGACAGGGACACCCGAGCAGTACTTC,CASSSHGTGTPEQYF
-,TRBV11-2,TRBJ2-4,many,TGTGCCAGCAGCTTAGGCCTTGTGGGACTAGCCAAAAACATTCAGTACTTC,CASSLGLVGLAKNIQYF
TRBD1,TRBV19,TRBJ1-4,-,TGTGCCAGTAGCCAGGGGGCGGCTAATGAAAAACTGTTTTTT,CASSQGAANEKLFF
-,TRBV4-1,TRBJ1-5,many,TGCGCCAGCAGCCAAGAGCAGGGAGGCAGAAATCAGCCCCAGCATTTT,CASSQEQGGRNQPQHF
-,TRBV4-1,TRBJ1-5,few,TGCGCCAGCAGCCAAGGACAGGACCGTCAGCCCCAGCATTTT,CASSQGQDRQPQHF
-,TRBV20-1,TRBJ2-5,few,TGCAGTGCGGCAGGGACGGGGACCCAGTACTTC,CSAAGTGTQYF
-,TRBV20-1,TRBJ1-4,few,TGCAGTGCTACCCCGAGAGAAGGGTTGGGTTTCCGGGATGAAAAACTGTTTTTT,CSATPREGLGFRDEKLFF
-,TRBV28,TRBJ1-5,-,TGTGCCACCTACGGCGGACTGAGCAATCAGCCCCAGCATTTT,CATYGGLSNQPQHF
-,TRBV7-9,TRBJ2-6,few,TGTGCCAGCAGCTTCTACGCGACCGGGACAACAAAAGGCTCTGGGGCCAACGTCCTGACTTTC,CASSFYATGTTKGSGANVLTF
-,TRBV4-1,TRBJ2-3,-,TGCGCCAGCAGCCAGGGCGACTTAGCGGAGTACACAGATACGCAGTATTTT,CASSQGDLAEYTDTQYF
TRBD1,TRBV3-1,TRBJ2-7,many,TGTGCCAGCAGCACCCGACAGGGGGGACCCTACGAGCAGTACTTC,CASSTRQGGPYEQYF
TRBD1,TRBV27,TRBJ2-5,-,TGTGCCAGCACCTCGGACAGGGGCGCGGGGGCCCAGTACTTC,CASTSDRGAGAQYF
-,TRBV27,TRBJ2-7,-,TGTGCCAGCAGTTTAATGCCTCGGGGACCTGAGCAGTACTTC,CASSLMPRGPEQYF
TRBD2,TRBV20-1,TRBJ2-1,-,TGCAGTGTTAGACCGCTAGCGGGAGACCACAATGAGCAGTTCTTC,CSVRPLAGDHNEQFF
TRBD1,TRBV28,TRBJ2-7,few,TGTGCCACCGACCGGGACAGGGGAAACGAGCAGTACTTC,CATDRDRGNEQYF
-,TRBV12-3/TRBV12-4,TRBJ1-2,-,TGTGCCAGCAGTCCGTACGGGAGTGATGGCTACACCTTC,CASSPYGSDGYTF
-,TRBV27,TRBJ2-2,few,TGTGCCAGCAACCCGGACGGGAACACCGGGGAGCTGTTTTTT,CASNPDGNTGELFF
-,TRBV2,TRBJ1-5,-,TGTGCCAGCTTCTCAGGGTACAGCAATCAGCCCCAGCATTTT,CASFSGYSNQPQHF
-,TRBV7-8,TRBJ1-2,many,TGTGCCAGCAGCTTAGACGGGGAAGAGAACTATGGCTACACCTTC,CASSLDGEENYGYTF
-,TRBV19,TRBJ2-7,few,TGTGCCAGTAGTATAGATCCTTCGACGATCACCTACGAGCAGTACTTC,CASSIDPSTITYEQYF
-,TRBV2,TRBJ1-2,-,TGTGCCAGCAGTACTGACGACGGGGAAGGGTTTAATCACGGCTACACCTTC,CASSTDDGEGFNHGYTF
-,TRBV15,TRBJ2-3,-,TGTGCCACCAGCACAGGACGGGGGAAACCTTTAGTAGACGATACGCAGTATTTT,CATSTGRGKPLVDDTQYF
-,TRBV10-3,TRBJ2-7,-,TGTGCCATCAGTGACTCGTTGGGATCTTACGAGCAGTACTTC,CAISDSLGSYEQYF
-,TRBV6-2/TRBV6-3,TRBJ1-1,many,TGTGCCAGCACCTCAGGTCCTAGGGGGACTGAAGCTTTCTTT,CASTSGPRGTEAFF
-,TRBV10-2,TRBJ1-2,few,TGCGCCAGCAGTGCGACAGACACCATTTTCTCCTATGGCTACACCTTC,CASSATDTIFSYGYTF
-,TRBV20-1,TRBJ2-7,few,TGCAGTGCTCGCCCGGCGCATCCCTCCTACGAGCAGTACTTC,CSARPAHPSYEQYF
TRBD2,TRBV4-3,TRBJ2-2,-,TGCGCCAGCAGCCAAGATGAGCTAGCGGGGGCCTCCCTCGGGGAGCTGTTTTTT,CASSQDELAGASLGELFF
-,TRBV12-3/TRBV12-4,TRBJ1-1,many,TGTGCCAGCAGCCCACAGGGAACTGAAGCTTTCTTT,CASSPQGTEAFF
TRBD1,TRBV20-1,TRBJ2-7,-,TGCAGTGCTAGAGAACCGACAGGGGAGATGTACGAGCAGTACTTC,CSAREPTGEMYEQYF
TRBD1,TRBV5-1,TRBJ2-2,-,TGCGCCAGCAGCTTGGCCTCCGGGACAGAATACACCGGGGAGCTGTTTTTT,CASSLASGTEYTGELFF
-,TRBV3-1,TRBJ1-3,-,TGTGCCAGCAGCCAAATGGAGGATTATCCTGGAAACACCATATATTTT,CASSQMEDYPGNTIYF
-,TRBV4-3,TRBJ2-5,few,TGCGCCAGCAGCCCGTGGAGGGACCGCCAAGAGACCCAGTACTTC,CASSPWRDRQETQYF
-,TRBV20-1,TRBJ2-6,few,TGCAGTGCTAGACAATCCAACTTTTCCTCTGGGGCCAACGTCCTGACTTTC,CSARQSNFSSGANVLTF
-,TRBV12-5,TRBJ2-1,-,TGTGCTAGTGGTTTCCTAGGACATAACAATGAGCAGTTCTTC,CASGFLGHNNEQFF